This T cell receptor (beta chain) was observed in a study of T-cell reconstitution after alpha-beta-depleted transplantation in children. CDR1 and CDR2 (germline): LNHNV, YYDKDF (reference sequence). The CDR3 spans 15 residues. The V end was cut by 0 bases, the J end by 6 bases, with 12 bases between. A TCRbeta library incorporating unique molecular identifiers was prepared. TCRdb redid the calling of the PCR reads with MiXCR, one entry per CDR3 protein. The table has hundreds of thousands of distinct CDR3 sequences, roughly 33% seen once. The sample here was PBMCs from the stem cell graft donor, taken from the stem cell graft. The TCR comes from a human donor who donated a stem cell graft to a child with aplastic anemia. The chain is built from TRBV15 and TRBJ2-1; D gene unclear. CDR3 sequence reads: CATSRDHRLSNEQFF. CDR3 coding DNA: TGTGCCACCAGCAGAGATCATAGGCTAAGCAATGAGCAGTTCTTC.